This passage covers 20 T cell receptor beta chains from one sample sequenced in a study of cytomegalovirus exposure and HLA in healthy donors. A multiplex PCR was run with 60 Vbeta primers and 13 Jbeta primers. Here immunoSEQ multiplex PCR was the method, and the copy in TCRdb shows in-frame clones only, minus some. The table has approximately 150,000 clones, about 80% seen once. Sequencing was done on a sample of PBMCs. These receptors were taken from a man aged 25 to 40 in good health and CMV-seronegative.

V is TRBV28 and J is TRBJ1-5; 8 bases map to TRBD1. CDR3 size: 15 residues. After removal of 2 bases from V and 4 bases from J, the junction contained 4 bases not matched to a gene. Germline-derived CDR1 and CDR2 are MDHEN and SYDVKM. CDR3 coding DNA: TGTGCCAGCAGTTTACCCACAGGGGGAAATCAGCCCCAGCATTTT. It codes for CASSLPTGGNQPQHF.

This chain uses TRBV6-4 with TRBJ2-3; D possibly corresponds to TRBD1 (6 bases). Looked up from germline, CDR1 is MRHNA and CDR2 is SNTAGT. This CDR3 contains 14 residues. Trimming took 6 bases from V and 0 from J, leaving 10 bases between them. Written as DNA, the CDR3 is TGTGCCAGCAGCCGACAGGAGAGCACAGATACGCAGTATTTT. Protein: CASSRQESTDTQYF.

V is TRBV14 and J is TRBJ2-5; TRBD1 agrees at 7 bases. The CDR3 is made up of 14 amino acids. CDR1 and CDR2 (germline): SGHDN, FVKESK. Trimming took 2 bases from V and 2 from J; bases not matched to a gene: 2. The CDR3 spells CASSQLDRQETQYF. The CDR3 DNA follows: TGTGCCAGCAGCCAACTGGACAGGCAAGAGACCCAGTACTTC.

The V gene is TRBV30, the J gene TRBJ1-1; TRBD1 matches 7 bases. J lost 0 bases, V lost 1 base, and 5 bases had no gene match. The CDR3 sequence is 15 residues long. Germline CDR1 is GTSNPN and CDR2 is SVGIG (reference sequence). CDR3: CAWSARTGLNTEAFF. The CDR3 coding sequence is TGTGCCTGGAGTGCCCGGACAGGCTTGAACACTGAAGCTTTCTTT.

The gene calls are TRBV2 and TRBJ1-6; perhaps TRBD1 as D (5 bases). The V gene's germline CDR1 is SNHLY and CDR2 FYNNEI. V was trimmed by 7 bases and J by 0 bases, leaving 16 bases between them. The CDR3 length is 17 residues. In DNA form, the CDR3 reads TGTGCCAGCAAGAACAGAAACAGGAGCTCCTATAATTCACCCCTCCACTTT. Protein: CASKNRNRSSYNSPLHF.

The chain is built from TRBV6-5 and TRBJ2-6, with 7 bases aligning to TRBD1. The CDR3 extends over 15 amino acids. V gave up 2 bases and J gave up 8 bases; unmatched junction bases: 6. Germline CDR1 MNHEY, CDR2 SVGAGI. The CDR3 region has the DNA TGTGCCAGCAGTTACCGACAGGGATCTTCCAACGTCCTGACTTTC. Translated: CASSYRQGSSNVLTF.

This chain links TRBV4-3 with TRBJ2-1, with 13 bases that match TRBD2. CDR1 LGHNA and CDR2 YSLEER come from the germline V gene. The CDR3 has 18 residues. V trimming: 0 bases; J trimming: 4 bases; junction bases outside the gene matches: 6. Here the CDR3 reads CASSQDSGTSGDYNEQFF. CDR3 DNA: TGCGCCAGCAGCCAAGATTCCGGGACTAGCGGGGATTACAATGAGCAGTTCTTC.

The chain uses TRBV10-1 and TRBJ2-2; 7 nucleotides match TRBD1. This CDR3 contains 15 residues. Trimming at V came to 2 bases and at J to 3 bases, leaving 3 bases not matched to a gene. Germline loops: CDR1 WNHNN, CDR2 SYGVQD (reference sequence). The DNA of the CDR3 is TGCGCCAGCAGTGAGGGACAGGCGCACACCGGGGAGCTGTTTTTT. It specifies CASSEGQAHTGELFF.

This sequence joins TRBV5-6 and TRBJ1-6; possible D gene TRBD1, 6 bases. In germline, CDR1 is SGHDT, CDR2 YYEEEE. This CDR3 region has 15 residues. Between the trimmed V and J ends, which lost 4 bases and 3 bases, there was a span of 11 bases. The CDR3 region is CASSNRDIYNSPLHF. The CDR3 DNA follows: TGTGCCAGCAGCAACCGGGACATCTATAATTCACCCCTCCACTTT.

The chain combines TRBV9 with TRBJ2-1, with D unclear. The germline CDR1 and CDR2 sequences are SGDLS and YYNGEE. The CDR3 length is 12 residues. The germline V and J ends were trimmed by 4 bases and 0 bases, with 2 bases remaining between them. Here the CDR3 DNA reads TGTGCCAGCAGCCGCTCCTACAATGAGCAGTTCTTC. As protein: CASSRSYNEQFF.

The CDR3: CASGRGRNGDYGYTF. Here the CDR3 DNA reads TGTGCCAGCGGCCGTGGTCGAAACGGGGACTATGGCTACACCTTC. The chain joins TRBV27 to TRBJ1-2; no clear D. The CDR3 contains 15 residues. The germline V gene has CDR1 MNHEY and CDR2 SMNVEV (reference sequence). Between the trimmed V and J ends, which lost 8 bases and 3 bases, there was a span of 19 bases.

The rearrangement links TRBV7-2 to TRBJ2-7, with unresolved D. The CDR3 sequence is 14 residues long. V was clipped by 7 bases and J by 0 bases, with 13 bases between them. Germline V gene data show CDR1 as SGHTA and CDR2 as FQGNSA. The CDR3: CASTIGRSSYEQYF. CDR3 DNA: TGTGCCAGCACCATTGGTAGGAGCTCCTACGAGCAGTACTTC.

The chain couples TRBV7-2 to TRBJ2-5; the match to TRBD2 covers 7 bases. Germline values: CDR1 SGHTA, CDR2 FQGNSA. CDR3 length equals 14 residues. Germline trimming cut 5 bases from V and 5 bases from J; bases unmatched to any gene: 8. The CDR3 nucleotides read TGTGCCAGCAGCCTAAAGCGGGGAAGGGAGACCCAGTACTTC. It specifies CASSLKRGRETQYF.

The chain carries TRBV5-6 and TRBJ2-5; 7 bases map to TRBD1. Germline V gives CDR1 SGHDT, CDR2 YYEEEE. With 5 bases clipped from V and 3 bases from J, the junction kept 4 bases outside the gene matches. This CDR3 is built from 13 residues. The CDR3 sequence is CASSRTGEETQYF. In nucleotides, the CDR3 is TGTGCCAGCAGTCGTACAGGGGAAGAGACCCAGTACTTC.

The table lists this clone with a count of one. Here the CDR3 reads CASSEANGAGTQYF. Written as DNA, the CDR3 is TGTGCCAGCAGTGAAGCGAACGGAGCCGGGACCCAGTACTTC. This chain joins TRBV2 and TRBJ2-5; D gene ambiguous. CDR3 length equals 14 residues. Germline V gene sequence: CDR1 SNHLY, CDR2 FYNNEI. V lost 0 bases and J lost 7, with 12 bases in between.

The chain has TRBV7-2 and TRBJ1-6, with D unresolved. V was clipped by 0 bases and J by 6 bases, with 9 bases between them. CDR1 and CDR2 (germline): SGHTA, FQGNSA. CDR3 length equals 15 residues. The CDR3, as DNA: TGTGCCAGCAGCTTAGCCTCCGGTCCTAATTCACCCCTCCACTTT. Its translation is CASSLASGPNSPLHF.

The J gene is TRBJ2-3, the V gene TRBV27; D possibly corresponds to TRBD1 (6 bases). Trimming pared 4 bases from V and 3 bases from J, leaving 17 bases between. This CDR3 is 16 amino acids long. CDR1 is MNHEY and CDR2 is SMNVEV in the germline V gene (reference sequence). The CDR3 is CASSYLRGGFTDTQYF. CDR3 DNA sequence: TGTGCCAGCAGTTATCTCAGGGGTGGGTTTACAGATACGCAGTATTTT.

V usage is TRBV9 and J usage is TRBJ1-4; 7 bases match TRBD1. Germline V lookup: CDR1 SGDLS, CDR2 YYNGEE. V lost 3 bases, J lost 2 bases, and 7 bases stayed unmatched. CDR3 size: 16 residues. The CDR3 bases are TGTGCCAGCAGCGCAGACAGGGACCCCACTAATGAAAAACTGTTTTTT. Translating gives CASSADRDPTNEKLFF.

V usage is TRBV11-1 and J usage is TRBJ2-2, with D possibly TRBD2 on 5 matching bases. This CDR3 region has 15 residues. CDR1 SGHAT and CDR2 FQDESV come from the germline V gene (reference sequence). V lost 6 bases and J 6 bases, leaving 17 bases between the germline ends. Here the CDR3 reads CASSLSLVSPGELFF. CDR3 sequence (DNA): TGTGCCAGCAGTCTTTCACTAGTATCTCCCGGGGAGCTGTTTTTT.

The V and J genes are TRBV7-2 and TRBJ2-4, with D possibly TRBD2 on 6 matching bases. Germline V gene lookup returns CDR1 SGHTA and CDR2 FQGNSA. Trimming took 3 bases from V and 0 from J, leaving 12 bases between them. The CDR3 is 16 residues long. The CDR3 region is CASSLVAAKAKNIQYF. The CDR3 DNA reads TGTGCCAGCAGCTTGGTAGCGGCGAAAGCCAAAAACATTCAGTACTTC. Filled out from reference TRBV7-2 and TRBJ2-4, the complete variable domain reads GAGVSQSPSNKVTEKGKDVELRCDPISGHTALYWYRQSLGQGLEFLIYFQGNSAPDKSGLPSDRFSAERTGGSVSTLTIQRTQQEDSAVYLCASSLVAAKAKNIQYFGAGTRLSVL.